Below are 23 T cell receptor beta chains sequenced from a single sample in a study of regulatory T cells in long-lasting Graves disease. The time point was: newly diagnosed GD, antithyroid drugs for less than 3 months. Making the TCR library involved RNA that had been extracted from PBMCs. For TCR beta, libraries came from iRepertoire HTBI primers and Arm-PCR of CDR3 regions. TCRdb analysed the multiplex PCR reads with MiXCR anew, one entry per CDR3 protein. There are around 240,000 distinct CDR3 sequences in the sample; about 18% occur only once, and approximately 15% lies in the top ten. Another study also made use of these data, one on T cells in Graves' hyperthyroidism and ophthalmopathy.

The sample was peripheral blood mononuclear cells (PBMCs), taken at new diagnosis, from a patient treated with antithyroid drugs. Receptors were obtained from a woman in her twenties or thirties with Graves disease.

This clonotype was observed a handful of times. V usage is TRBV7-6 and J usage is TRBJ1-5; 7 positions match TRBD1. Germline V gives CDR1 SGHVS, CDR2 FNYEAQ. The V segment lost 3 bases and the J segment 7 bases; nucleotides outside the gene matches: 9. The CDR3 is made up of 15 amino acids. CDR3 sequence: CASSFHDRVVQPQHF. The CDR3 coding sequence is TGTGCCAGCAGCTTTCACGACAGGGTTGTGCAGCCCCAGCATTTT.

In this sample, this clonotype turned up many times. The rearrangement joins TRBV27 to TRBJ2-1; D gene ambiguous. The germline gives CDR1 MNHEY, CDR2 SMNVEV (reference sequence). This CDR3 contains 13 residues. The V end lost 2 bases, the J end lost 8 bases, and 10 bases lay between the germline ends. The CDR3 region has the DNA TGTGCCAGCAGTTTAGTAGCTTGGGATGAGCAGTTCTTC. Translating it yields CASSLVAWDEQFF.

This clonotype was detected many times. This chain links TRBV2 with TRBJ2-3; D tentatively reads TRBD1 or TRBD2 (6 bases each). V lost 5 bases and J lost 4, with 16 bases in between. Germline CDR1 is SNHLY and CDR2 is FYNNEI. The CDR3 is 15 residues long. The CDR3 sequence: CASSYNGGPPDTQYF. The CDR3 DNA sequence: TGTGCCAGCAGTTACAATGGGGGGCCCCCAGATACGCAGTATTTT.

This clonotype occurred a few times. This CDR3 reads CASSDIPDSGNTIYF. The CDR3 DNA reads TGTGCCAGTAGTGACATCCCGGACTCTGGAAACACCATATATTTT. V gene TRBV19 combines with J gene TRBJ1-3; no definite D call. Looked up from germline, CDR1 is LNHDA and CDR2 is SQIVND (reference sequence). V gave up 5 bases and J gave up 0 bases, with 11 bases separating them. The CDR3 is 15 amino acids. Looking up the rest from reference TRBV19 and TRBJ1-3 gives the full variable domain: DGGITQSPKYLFRKEGQNVTLSCEQNLNHDAMYWYRQDPGQGLRLIYYSQIVNDFQKGDIAEGYSVSREKKESFPLTVTSAQKNPTAFYLCASSDIPDSGNTIYFGEGSWLTVV.

This clonotype was observed a few times. The chain joins TRBV4-2 to TRBJ1-3; D uncertain. With 1 base removed from V and 0 bases from J, the gap between germline ends came to 10 bases. CDR3 size: 16 residues. Germline V gives CDR1 LGHNA, CDR2 YNFKEQ. The CDR3 DNA is TGTGCCAGCAGCCAAGTTGGCGGTACCTCTGGAAACACCATATATTTT. It encodes CASSQVGGTSGNTIYF.

This clonotype came up once. The chain recombines TRBV10-3 with TRBJ2-3; 9 bases match TRBD2. Trimming took 4 bases from V and 2 from J; bases not matched to a gene: 1. The CDR3 contains 14 residues. The germline V gene has CDR1 ENHRY and CDR2 SYGVKD. The CDR3: CAISASGATDTQYF. The CDR3 DNA is TGTGCCATCAGTGCTAGCGGGGCCACAGATACGCAGTATTTT.

This clonotype was seen at least ten times. The chain carries TRBV6-1 and TRBJ1-5; no definite D call. CDR3 length: 14 amino acids. Trimming pared 1 base from V and 9 bases from J, leaving 13 bases between. CDR1 and CDR2 from the germline V gene are MNHNS and SASEGT. CDR3: CASSEGPGFGPQHF. CDR3 in DNA: TGTGCCAGCAGTGAAGGTCCGGGGTTTGGGCCCCAGCATTTT.

This clonotype was detected ten times or more. The J gene is TRBJ2-3, the V gene TRBV9; D is tentatively TRBD1 or TRBD2 (6 bases each). Germline assignment: CDR1 SGDLS and CDR2 YYNGEE. The CDR3 loop spans 14 amino acids. V dropped 3 bases and J dropped 0 bases, with 8 bases sitting between them. The CDR3 is CASSEGGSTDTQYF. In DNA form, the CDR3 reads TGTGCCAGCAGCGAGGGGGGAAGCACAGATACGCAGTATTTT.

This clonotype was counted ten times or more. Germline and junction disagree at one end, which may indicate a read error. This chain uses TRBV24-1 with TRBJ2-5; D may be TRBD1 (6 bases). Germline CDR1 and CDR2: KGHDR and SFDVKD. The CDR3 contains 16 residues. The CDR3 DNA sequence: TGTGCCACCAGTGTTTTGGGCCGGGACAACCAAGAGACCCAGTACTTC. Protein: CATSVLGRDNQETQYF.

There are many counts of this clonotype. The rearrangement joins TRBV20-1 to TRBJ1-4; D is uncertain. Trimming took off 5 bases at V and 6 bases at J, with 13 bases between the two ends. In germline, CDR1 is DFQATT, CDR2 SNEGSKA (reference sequence). The CDR3 totals 13 residues. CDR3 in amino acids: CSAGVRLDEKLFF. CDR3 coding DNA: TGCAGTGCTGGGGTTAGACTGGATGAAAAACTGTTTTTT.

In its sample, this clonotype was seen many times. The chain links TRBV11-3 to TRBJ2-6; D remains unclear. V dropped 5 bases and J dropped 2 bases, with 13 bases sitting between them. Germline V CDR1 and CDR2: SGHNT, YENEEA. The CDR3 spans 16 residues. For the CDR3, the DNA is TGTGCCAGCAGCCAAGCAGGTGTGCCTGGGGCCAACGTCCTGACTTTC. Protein sequence: CASSQAGVPGANVLTF. Full variable domain (remainder filled in from reference TRBV11-3 and TRBJ2-6): EAGVVQSPRYKIIEKKQPVAFWCNPISGHNTLYWYLQNLGQGPELLIRYENEEAVDDSQLPKDRFSAERLKGVDSTLKIQPAELGDSAVYLCASSQAGVPGANVLTFGAGSRLTVL.

The sample holds many counts of this clonotype. Compared with germline, one end of the junction differs, possibly owing to a read error. The J gene is TRBJ1-2, the V gene TRBV5-1, with TRBD1 as a possible D gene (5 bases). Per the germline V gene, CDR1 is SGHRS and CDR2 is YFSETQ. The CDR3 extends over 13 amino acids. This CDR3 is CASSLGQSYGCTF. The CDR3 DNA sequence: TGCGCCAGCAGCTTGGGACAGAGCTATGGCTGCACCTTC. Full variable domain (rest looked up from reference TRBV5-1 and TRBJ1-2): KAGVTQTPRYLIKTRGQQVTLSCSPISGHRSVSWYQQTPGQGLQFLFEYFSETQRNKGNFPGRFSGRQFSNSRSEMNVSTLELGDSALYLCASSLGQSYGCTFGSGTRLTVV.

Comments on this clonotype: This likely stems from a read error, as it lies one base from a far larger clone. This rearrangement joins TRBV11-2 to TRBJ1-2; D is unclear. V gave up 8 bases and J gave up 2 bases, with 18 bases separating them. This CDR3 spans 15 amino acids. Looked up from germline, CDR1 is SGHAT and CDR2 is FQNNGV. The CDR3 bases are TGTGCCAGCGGCTCGGATTGGGAAGCGAACTATGGCTACACCTTC. Translating gives CASGSDWEANYGYTF.

In this sample, this clonotype turned up many times. The chain recombines TRBV2 with TRBJ1-1; TRBD1 is a possible D gene (6 bases). Germline V gives CDR1 SNHLY, CDR2 FYNNEI. Deletions cut 5 bases from V and 9 bases from J, with 10 bases between. The CDR3 consists of 11 residues. CDR3 residues: CASSRGAKAFF. CDR3 nucleotide sequence: TGTGCCAGCAGTCGGGGGGCTAAAGCTTTCTTT.

The table lists this clonotype with many counts. The J gene is TRBJ1-2, the V gene TRBV6-2 or TRBV6-3; the D gene is possibly TRBD1 (5 bases). V lost 2 bases to trimming and J lost 6 bases, with 25 bases between them. This CDR3 spans 18 amino acids. Germline CDR1 reads MNHEY; CDR2 reads SVGEGT. In DNA form, the CDR3 reads TGTGCCAGCAGTTACACAAAGCAGCAGGGCACTGAGCGGGATGGCTACACCTTC. As protein: CASSYTKQQGTERDGYTF.

This clonotype was observed at least ten times. The chain links TRBV20-1 to TRBJ1-1, with 7 bases fitting TRBD1. After removal of 0 bases from V and 7 bases from J, the junction contained 2 bases not matched to a gene. The CDR3 consists of 12 residues. Germline CDR1 and CDR2: DFQATT and SNEGSKA (reference sequence). The CDR3 loop reads CSARDRDSEAFF. The CDR3 DNA is TGCAGTGCTAGAGATCGGGACAGTGAAGCTTTCTTT.

The chain is built from TRBV2 and TRBJ2-3; possible D gene TRBD2, 5 bases. Trimming stripped 9 bases from V and 4 bases from J, with 14 bases between. CDR3 size: 13 residues. Germline V gene data show CDR1 as SNHLY and CDR2 as FYNNEI. The CDR3 spells CASRELGSDTQYF. CDR3 sequence (DNA): TGTGCCAGTAGGGAGTTAGGGTCAGATACGCAGTATTTT.

In its sample, this clonotype was seen a few times. Since a much larger clone is just one base distant, this may be a read error. The CDR3 DNA follows: TGTGCCAGCAGCTTCGGGTACTACGAGCAGTACTTC. Its protein is CASSFGYYEQYF. This chain joins TRBV5-6 and TRBJ2-7; D is undetermined. Germline V gene lookup returns CDR1 SGHDT and CDR2 YYEEEE. The CDR3 runs to 12 residues. The ends were cut back, 2 bases at V and 3 bases at J, with 6 bases in the middle. Using reference TRBV5-6 and TRBJ2-7 for the parts outside the CDR3, the full variable domain is DAGVTQSPTHLIKTRGQQVTLRCSPKSGHDTVSWYQQALGQGPQFIFQYYEEEERQRGNFPDRFSGHQFPNYSSELNVNALLLGDSALYLCASSFGYYEQYFGPGTRLTVT.

The chain couples TRBV6-9 to TRBJ1-2; D is ambiguous. The CDR3 is 11 amino acids. Germline CDR1 and CDR2: MNHGY and SVAAGI. V lost 1 base and J lost 4, with 1 base in between. CDR3 bases: TGTGCCAGCAGTTATTTCTATGGCTACACCTTC. Amino acids: CASSYFYGYTF.

This clonotype was counted ten times or more. This sequence joins TRBV12-3 or TRBV12-4 and TRBJ2-2; weak D call: TRBD1 (6 bases). CDR3 length: 14 amino acids. The V end lost 2 bases, the J end lost 6 bases, and 10 bases lay between the germline ends. In DNA, the CDR3 is TGTGCCAGCAGTTTAAGCAGGGGAGCCGGGGAGCTGTTTTTT. It codes for CASSLSRGAGELFF.

Note on this clonotype: This may come from a read error, since a much larger clone is one base off. The chain has TRBV5-1 and TRBJ2-3, with 7 bases matching TRBD1. CDR1 is SGHRS, CDR2 YFSETQ, per germline. This CDR3 contains 16 residues. J was trimmed by 5 bases and V by 3 bases; bases with no gene match: 12. The CDR3 region is CASSSGQPNIRDTQYF. As DNA, the CDR3 is TGCGCCAGCAGCTCGGGACAGCCTAACATTCGAGATACGCAGTATTTT. The whole variable domain, filled in from reference TRBV5-1 and TRBJ2-3, reads KAGVTQTPRYLIKTRGQQVTLSCSPISGHRSVSWYQQTPGQGLQFLFEYFSETQRNKGNFPGRFSGRQFSNSRSEMNVSTLELGDSALYLCASSSGQPNIRDTQYFGPGTRLTVL.

This clonotype was counted many times. The chain has TRBV4-1 and TRBJ1-2; no clear D gene. This CDR3 is 14 amino acids long. Germline values: CDR1 MGHRA, CDR2 YSYEKL. V was clipped by 4 bases and J by 11 bases, with 20 bases between them. The CDR3 DNA follows: TGCGCCAGCAGCCCCAGTCCGTATGTCCTTGGTTACACCTTC. Protein: CASSPSPYVLGYTF.

This clonotype was counted at least ten times. The chain is built from TRBV27 and TRBJ2-5; D may be TRBD2 (7 bases). With 6 bases removed from V and 1 base from J, the gap between germline ends came to 15 bases. Looked up from germline, CDR1 is MNHEY and CDR2 is SMNVEV (reference sequence). The CDR3 sequence is 15 residues long. CDR3 in DNA: TGTGCCAGCAGATTTGTCGGGGGGCCCCAAGAGACCCAGTACTTC. This translates into CASRFVGGPQETQYF.